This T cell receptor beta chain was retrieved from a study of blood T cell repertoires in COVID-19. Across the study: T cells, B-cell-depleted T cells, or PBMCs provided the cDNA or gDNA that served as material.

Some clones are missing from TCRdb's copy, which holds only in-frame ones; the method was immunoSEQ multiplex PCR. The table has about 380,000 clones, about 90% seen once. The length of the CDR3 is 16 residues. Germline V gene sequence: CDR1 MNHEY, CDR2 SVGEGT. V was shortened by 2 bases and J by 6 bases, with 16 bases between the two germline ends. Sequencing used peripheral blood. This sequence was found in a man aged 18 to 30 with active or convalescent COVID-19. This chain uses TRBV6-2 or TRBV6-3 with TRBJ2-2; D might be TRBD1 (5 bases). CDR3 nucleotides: TGTGCCAGCAGTTACCGAGGACAAGGATGGGCCGGGGAGCTGTTTTTT. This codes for CASSYRGQGWAGELFF.